This TCR beta chain derives from a study of post-analysis software for immune sequencing data (dated by TCRdb to the mid-2010s). Turning to the overall study: The recorded disease courses included relapsing-remitting, secondary progressive and progressive-relapsing multiple sclerosis, and some patients had no subtype annotation. The patient repertoires were compared against approximately ten previously published healthy control repertoires obtained from donors aged 6 to 25 years. A subset of samples was prepared in parallel using single-end sample barcoding, then pooled and co-amplified after Illumina adapter ligation. Overall study results and their limits: The multiple sclerosis patient group was slightly younger than the control group. Significantly higher frequencies in patients than in controls were found for a few TRBV segments, including TRBV5-6, TRBV5-1 and TRBV20-1. Significantly lower normalized Chao1 diversity was found in multiple sclerosis patients than in controls, suggesting substantial peripheral T-cell clonal expansion. Strong co-clustering of samples prepared in the same batch was shown by direct clustering with F measure, prompting a batch-effect correction.

The library was made by PCR. The data were produced on an Illumina HiSeq 2500. To reduce PCR and sequencing biases, unique molecular identifiers were incorporated into the TCR beta cDNA libraries. Every 1 to 10 million input T cells yielded roughly 500,000 cDNA molecules, meaning each molecule approximated one T cell. The patient libraries were prepared and sequenced using the same protocol as the earlier healthy control dataset. Samples belonging to the same batch were prepared together, multiplexed and sequenced on a shared HiSeq lane. Regarding the original processing steps: Raw barcoded reads were processed with MIGEC, and single-read molecular identifier groups were discarded before consensus assembly and CDR3 extraction. VDJtools was used for post-analysis of the clonotype tables, and diversity was normalized by down-sampling every dataset to the size of the smallest sample. Repertoire overlap clustering matched CDR3 amino acid but not nucleotide sequences to correct batch-related cross-sample contamination. TCRdb's own reprocessing of the public reads used fastp at Q25 and MiXCR and kept productive beta chains. Merged by CDR3 protein, the rows form single entries marked with the most common genes and DNA. The V and J calls and clone size are TCRdb's, not the authors'. The sample table contains approximately 260,000 distinct CDR3 sequences; only one count was recorded for just over 35% of them. Of the sample, less than 6% is held by the ten largest clones.

This clonotype has ten or more counts. What antigen it recognizes has not been identified. No qualities accompany the bases; no much larger clone lies one base away. V is clipped by 6 bases and J by 7 bases, and the sequence between their germline boundaries is 19 bases long. There are 15 amino acids in the CDR3, from cysteine to phenylalanine inclusive. The kept DNA is CDR3 alone, 45 bases in frame from the first base. TCR beta repertoires were profiled from peripheral blood of over 10 young patients with multiple sclerosis to demonstrate the VDJtools post-analysis software. The patients with multiple sclerosis were children and adolescents between roughly 6 and 17 years of age.

The receptor was isolated from a girl aged 5-17 years with multiple sclerosis. The sequenced sample consisted of blood. The receptor chain draws on TRBV12-3 or TRBV12-4 and TRBJ2-1; TRBD1 is a weak D gene call, 6 bases matching. The nucleotide sequence reads as follows: TGTGCCAGCAGGCCCCGGACAGATATTTGGAATGAGCAGTTCTTC. The resulting protein is CASRPRTDIWNEQFF.